This is a list of T cell receptor beta chains from one sample in a study of T cell changes during pregnancy in multiple sclerosis. Method: immunoSEQ multiplex PCR; TCRdb's copy keeps in-frame clones and lacks some. The table has about 66,000 clones, roughly nine tenths seen once. The source material was CD8+ T cells from peripheral blood mononuclear cells, sampled before pregnancy. The receptors here all came from a female donor with multiple sclerosis, enrolled in a pregnancy study. CDR3s include the opening cysteine and the closing phenylalanine or tryptophan. D genes are given only for firm matches. Clone size is given for some rows only: seen once, a few or many times, or a class if the clone is expanded.

j_call: TRBJ1-5; v_call: TRBV27; clone_size: .; d_call: .; cdr3_aa: CASRSTGSNQPQHF; cdr3_nt: TGTGCCAGCAGATCCACAGGGAGCAATCAGCCCCAGCATTTT
j_call: TRBJ2-7; v_call: TRBV9; clone_size: .; d_call: .; cdr3_aa: CASSVLEGAEQYF; cdr3_nt: TGTGCCAGCAGCGTGCTCGAGGGTGCCGAGCAGTACTTC
j_call: TRBJ2-1; v_call: TRBV29-1; clone_size: .; d_call: .; cdr3_aa: CSFSSYNEQFF; cdr3_nt: TGCAGCTTTAGTTCCTACAATGAGCAGTTCTTC
j_call: TRBJ2-7; v_call: TRBV25-1; clone_size: .; d_call: .; cdr3_aa: CASSAQGGAGKDEQYF; cdr3_nt: TGTGCCAGCAGTGCCCAAGGTGGGGCAGGGAAGGACGAGCAGTACTTC
j_call: TRBJ2-7; v_call: TRBV11-2; clone_size: .; d_call: .; cdr3_aa: CASSFGTGLEQYF; cdr3_nt: TGTGCCAGCAGCTTTGGGACTGGCCTCGAGCAGTACTTC
j_call: TRBJ2-7; v_call: TRBV27; clone_size: .; d_call: .; cdr3_aa: CASSQAGVFYEQYF; cdr3_nt: TGTGCCAGCAGTCAAGCAGGGGTCTTCTACGAGCAGTACTTC
j_call: TRBJ2-7; v_call: TRBV6-1; clone_size: .; d_call: TRBD2; cdr3_aa: CSSGGYEQYF; cdr3_nt: TGCAGTAGCGGGGGCTACGAGCAGTACTTC
j_call: TRBJ1-5; v_call: TRBV4-1; clone_size: .; d_call: .; cdr3_aa: CASSQIPGSSNQPQHF; cdr3_nt: TGCGCCAGCAGCCAAATACCCGGGAGCAGCAATCAGCCCCAGCATTTT
j_call: TRBJ1-6; v_call: TRBV5-6; clone_size: .; d_call: TRBD1; cdr3_aa: CASSWGTGSYNSPLHF; cdr3_nt: TGTGCCAGCAGCTGGGGGACAGGGTCCTATAATTCACCCCTCCACTTT
j_call: TRBJ2-7; v_call: TRBV19; clone_size: once; d_call: .; cdr3_aa: CASTAGHSPHEQYF; cdr3_nt: TGTGCCAGTACCGCAGGACACTCTCCTCACGAGCAGTACTTC
j_call: TRBJ2-1; v_call: TRBV5-1; clone_size: .; d_call: TRBD2; cdr3_aa: CASSREGAGGPAYNEQFF; cdr3_nt: TGCGCCAGCAGCCGGGAAGGTGCGGGGGGGCCGGCCTACAATGAGCAGTTCTTC
j_call: TRBJ1-1; v_call: TRBV12-5; clone_size: .; d_call: .; cdr3_aa: CASDPTGNTEAFF; cdr3_nt: TGTGCTAGTGACCCCACAGGGAACACTGAAGCTTTCTTT
j_call: TRBJ2-7; v_call: TRBV19; clone_size: .; d_call: .; cdr3_aa: CASSIFRGAPYEQYF; cdr3_nt: TGTGCCAGTAGTATCTTCAGGGGGGCCCCCTACGAGCAGTACTTC
j_call: TRBJ2-7; v_call: TRBV5-6; clone_size: .; d_call: TRBD1; cdr3_aa: CASSSGQGETYEQYF; cdr3_nt: TGTGCCAGCAGCTCGGGACAGGGGGAGACCTACGAGCAGTACTTC
j_call: TRBJ2-7; v_call: TRBV6-6; clone_size: .; d_call: .; cdr3_aa: CASSYQGPTYEQYF; cdr3_nt: TGTGCCAGCAGTTATCAGGGGCCCACCTACGAGCAGTACTTC